Sequencing of this T cell receptor (beta chain) was carried out in a study of beta chain features in type 1 diabetes. Study outcomes and limitations: The influence of HLA type on TCRB rearrangement stayed undetermined. Type 1 diabetes patients had moderately but significantly shorter TCRB CDR3s in all four CD4+ subsets.

Central memory, naive, regulatory and stem cell-like memory CD4+ cells were sorted by CD45RO/CCR7/CD25/CD127/CD95/CD27. This clone was seen a handful of times. Its antigen is undetermined. Expressed TCRB transcripts were sequenced because the entire RNA isolate underwent reverse transcription. Assay used: immunoSEQ multiplex PCR; TCRdb lists only in-frame clones, some missing. Here the sample spans 550,000 to 850,000 clones, around an eighth being singletons. Germline-derived CDR1 and CDR2 are MNHEY and SMNVEV (reference sequence). The CDR3 runs 14 residues. V gave up 4 bases and J gave up 4 bases; unmatched junction bases: 6.

J is TRBJ2-7 and V is TRBV27; 8 bases map to TRBD2. The receptor was isolated from a young man with type 1 diabetes. The sequenced sample consisted of naive CD4+ T cells from blood. For the CDR3, the DNA is TGTGCCAGCAGTTCGACTAGCGCGCCTTACGAGCAGTACTTC. Protein product: CASSSTSAPYEQYF.